This record covers a single T cell receptor beta chain. This entry belongs to a study of blood T cell repertoires in COVID-19. Background on the study: Samples taken during acute and convalescent COVID-19 were collected in the United States, Italy and Spain. The cDNA or gDNA used as material had been derived from T cells, B-cell-depleted T cells, or PBMCs.

Authors' methods: Counts of nucleated cells, estimated from reference gene primer amplification, were obtained. Clones were sequenced by immunoSEQ multiplex PCR, and TCRdb holds only the in-frame ones, with some missing. The D gene and trimming were derived from the DNA, and the V and J assignments and clone size from that table. The repertoire consists of about 70,000 clones, with over 75% occurring once and the leading ten covering around 2.9%. The CDR3 has 16 amino acids. The V end lost 3 bases, the J end lost 3 bases, and 17 bases lay between the germline ends. Germline V gives CDR1 ENHRY, CDR2 SYGVKD.

This TCR derives from a man at least 80 years old with acute or convalescent COVID-19. Sequenced: peripheral blood. This chain uses TRBV10-3 with TRBJ1-1; no clear D gene. CDR3 in DNA: TGTGCCATCAGTGACGACACCTTCGGAGGTTACACTGAAGCTTTCTTT. It specifies CAISDDTFGGYTEAFF.